This T cell receptor (beta chain) comes out of a study of blood T cell repertoires in COVID-19. Study overall: The United States, Italy and Spain supplied acute and convalescent COVID-19 samples. PBMCs, B-cell-depleted T cells, or T cells provided the cDNA or gDNA that made up the material.

A Seattle source enrolled patients during active infection and followed them longitudinally. Authors' processing steps: Amplification of reference gene primers provided the estimated nucleated cell counts. The repertoire was sequenced with immunoSEQ multiplex PCR; TCRdb's copy has only in-frame clones and lacks some. D and trimming were read from the DNA, whereas the V and J calls and clone size are those reported in that table. Here the sample spans some 520,000 clones, nearly 90% being singletons. Trimming took off 10 bases at V and 2 bases at J, with 8 bases between the two ends. This CDR3 has 11 amino acids. Germline V gene lookup returns CDR1 SGHVS and CDR2 FNYEAQ.

The V gene is TRBV7-6, the J gene TRBJ1-2; D remains unclear. The sequence was obtained from a man in his late teens or twenties with COVID-19, enrolled during active disease. The specimen sequenced was peripheral blood. The CDR3, as DNA: TGTGCCATCACTTGGAACTATGGCTACACCTTC. This codes for CAITWNYGYTF.